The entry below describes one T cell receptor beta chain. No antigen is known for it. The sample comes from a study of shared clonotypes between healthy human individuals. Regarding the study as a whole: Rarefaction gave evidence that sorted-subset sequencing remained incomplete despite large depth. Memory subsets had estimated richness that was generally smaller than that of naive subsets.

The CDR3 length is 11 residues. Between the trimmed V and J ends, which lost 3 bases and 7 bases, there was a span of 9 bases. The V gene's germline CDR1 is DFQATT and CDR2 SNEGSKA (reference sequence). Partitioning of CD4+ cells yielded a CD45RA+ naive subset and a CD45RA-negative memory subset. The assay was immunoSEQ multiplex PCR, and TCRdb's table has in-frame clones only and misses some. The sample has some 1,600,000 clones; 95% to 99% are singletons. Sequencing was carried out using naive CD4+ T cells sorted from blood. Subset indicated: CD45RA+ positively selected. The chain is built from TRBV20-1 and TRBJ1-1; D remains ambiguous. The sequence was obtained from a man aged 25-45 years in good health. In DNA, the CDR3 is TGCAGTGCTAGGTCTGAGAATGAAGCTTTCTTT. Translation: CSARSENEAFF.